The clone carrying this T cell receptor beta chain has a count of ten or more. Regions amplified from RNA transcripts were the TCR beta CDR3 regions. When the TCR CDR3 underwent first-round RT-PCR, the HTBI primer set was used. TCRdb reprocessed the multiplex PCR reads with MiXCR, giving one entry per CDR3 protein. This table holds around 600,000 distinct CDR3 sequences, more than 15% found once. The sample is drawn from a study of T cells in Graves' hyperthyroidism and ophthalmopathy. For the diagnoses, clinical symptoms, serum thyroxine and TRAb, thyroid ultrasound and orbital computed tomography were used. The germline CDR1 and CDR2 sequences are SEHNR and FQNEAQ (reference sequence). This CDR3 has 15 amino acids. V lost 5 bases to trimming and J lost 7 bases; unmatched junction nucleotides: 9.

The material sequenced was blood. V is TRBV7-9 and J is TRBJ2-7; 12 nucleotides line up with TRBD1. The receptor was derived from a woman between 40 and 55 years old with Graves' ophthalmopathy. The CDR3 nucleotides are TGTGCCAGCAGCCCTCGGGTGGGACAGGGGGCGGAGCAGTACTTC. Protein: CASSPRVGQGAEQYF.